The present entry profiles one TCR beta chain with its context. The antigen is unknown. The CDR3 runs 16 residues. A second PCR of about 7 to 12 cycles used a sample-barcoded 5' primer and a J-beta primer mix. The template-switch adaptor was a 5' adaptor with 12 random nucleotides. It tagged each cDNA molecule. TCRdb fed the 5' RACE reads into MiXCR, producing one record per CDR3 protein. The repertoire has over 1,500,000 distinct CDR3 sequences, around 50% of them found once; the top ten carry more than 2%. This record belongs to a study of blood T cells in healthy people across ages. Study results and caveats: Donors of long life had a larger count of naive CD4+ cells and greater diversity than aged donors.

Sequencing input: blood. The TCR originated in a woman between 40 and 50 years old in good health. The chain uses TRBV21-1 and TRBJ2-4. TRBV21-1 is tagged as a pseudogene. The CDR3 protein is CASSNSRGRGKNIQYF. Here the CDR3 DNA reads TGTGCCAGCAGCAATAGCAGGGGGCGAGGCAAAAACATTCAGTACTTC.